This T cell receptor (beta chain) was recorded in a study of T cell responses to AZD1222 COVID-19 vaccine. Study-level results: Most donors were white British and more were female, and clonal diversity was possibly underestimated. Spike-specific TCR breadth and depth went up after people got two AZD1222 doses. It was only after the peak T cell response that any repertoires were sampled.

With regard to this clone: The antigen is not known.

There are 13 residues in the CDR3. Trimming took 2 bases from V and 3 from J, leaving 7 bases between them. Germline V gene sequence: CDR1 SGHTA, CDR2 FQGNSA. Data came from immunoSEQ multiplex PCR; TCRdb stores just in-frame clones and leaves some out. The data hold 150,000 to 190,000 clones, with 80% to 90% observed a single time. This chain links TRBV7-2 with TRBJ1-1, with D unresolved. This sample comprised peripheral blood, obtained after recovery from COVID-19. This TCR was sampled from an adult who had recovered from COVID-19. The CDR3 DNA sequence: TGTGCCAGCAGCTTATTAGGGTACACTGAAGCTTTCTTT. Translating it yields CASSLLGYTEAFF.